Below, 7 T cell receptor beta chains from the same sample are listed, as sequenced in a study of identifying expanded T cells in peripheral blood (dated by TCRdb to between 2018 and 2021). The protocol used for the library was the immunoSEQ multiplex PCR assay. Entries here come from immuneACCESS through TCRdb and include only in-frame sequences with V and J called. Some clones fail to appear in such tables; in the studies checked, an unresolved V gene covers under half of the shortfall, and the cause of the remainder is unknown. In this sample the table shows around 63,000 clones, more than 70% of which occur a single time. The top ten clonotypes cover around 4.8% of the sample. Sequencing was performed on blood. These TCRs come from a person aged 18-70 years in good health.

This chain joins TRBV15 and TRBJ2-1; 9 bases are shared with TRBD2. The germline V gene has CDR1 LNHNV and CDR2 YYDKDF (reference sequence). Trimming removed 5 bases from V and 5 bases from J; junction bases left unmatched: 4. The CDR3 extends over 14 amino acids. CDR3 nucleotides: TGTGCCACCAGCGCGGGACTAGCCCACAATGAGCAGTTCTTC. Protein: CATSAGLAHNEQFF.

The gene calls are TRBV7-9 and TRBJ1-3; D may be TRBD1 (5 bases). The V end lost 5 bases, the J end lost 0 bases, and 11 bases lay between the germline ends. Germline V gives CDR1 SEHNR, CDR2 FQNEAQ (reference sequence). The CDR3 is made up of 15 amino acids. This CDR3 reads CASSGDGHSGNTIYF. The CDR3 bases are TGTGCCAGCAGCGGGGACGGCCACTCTGGAAACACCATATATTTT.

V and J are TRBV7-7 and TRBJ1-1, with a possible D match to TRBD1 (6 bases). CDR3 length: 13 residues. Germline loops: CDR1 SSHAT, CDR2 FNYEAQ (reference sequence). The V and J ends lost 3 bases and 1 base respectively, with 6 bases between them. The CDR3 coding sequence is TGTGCCAGCAGCTTGGACAGGAACACTGAAGCTTTCTTT. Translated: CASSLDRNTEAFF. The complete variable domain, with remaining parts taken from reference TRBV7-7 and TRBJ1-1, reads GAGVSQSPRYKVTKRGQDVTLRCDPISSHATLYWYQQALGQGPEFLTYFNYEAQPDKSGLPSDRFSAERPEGSISTLTIQRTEQRDSAMYRCASSLDRNTEAFFGQGTRLTVV.

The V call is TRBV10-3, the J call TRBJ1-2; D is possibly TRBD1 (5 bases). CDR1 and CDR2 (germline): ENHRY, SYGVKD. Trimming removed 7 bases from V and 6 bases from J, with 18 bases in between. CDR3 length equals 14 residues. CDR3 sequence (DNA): TGTGCCATCACCCCGAGTGGGCAGGGCGATGGCTACACCTTC. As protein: CAITPSGQGDGYTF.

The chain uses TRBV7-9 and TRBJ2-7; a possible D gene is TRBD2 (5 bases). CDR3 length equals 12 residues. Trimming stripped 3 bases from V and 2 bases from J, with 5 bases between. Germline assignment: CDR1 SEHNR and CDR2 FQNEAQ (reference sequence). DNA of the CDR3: TGTGCCAGCAGCTTCGGGACCTACGAGCAGTACTTC. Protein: CASSFGTYEQYF.

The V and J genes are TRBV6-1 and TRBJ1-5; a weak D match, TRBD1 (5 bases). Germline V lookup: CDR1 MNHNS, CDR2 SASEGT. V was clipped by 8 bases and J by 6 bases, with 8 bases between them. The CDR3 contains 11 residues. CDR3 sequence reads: CASGDSQPQHF. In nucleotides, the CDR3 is TGTGCCAGCGGGGACTCTCAGCCCCAGCATTTT.

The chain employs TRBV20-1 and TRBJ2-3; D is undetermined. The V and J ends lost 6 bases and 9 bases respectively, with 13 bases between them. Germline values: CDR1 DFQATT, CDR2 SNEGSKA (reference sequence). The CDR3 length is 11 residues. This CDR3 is CSALVGSTQYF. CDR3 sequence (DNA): TGCAGTGCCCTTGTAGGGTCGACGCAGTATTTT.